A selection of T cell receptor beta chains follows, all from one sample in a study of cytomegalovirus exposure and HLA in healthy donors. The method was immunoSEQ multiplex PCR; TCRdb's version includes in-frame clones alone and lacks a portion of them. The sample lists about 110,000 clones; around 87% were seen once. The sequenced sample was PBMCs. The receptors were sampled from a woman aged 25-40 years in good health and CMV-seropositive. The CDR3 runs from the conserved cysteine through the conserved F or W. Each record gives: D gene, clone size, J gene, CDR3 length, V gene, CDR3 DNA, CDR3 protein. D genes are given only for firm matches. Clone size appears in some rows only: once, few, many, or a class for an expanded clone.

D: NA
size: NA
J: TRBJ2-7
length: 23
V: TRBV1
DNA: TGCACCAGCAGCCAAGATGGGGCCATACAGGATCGCTCTTTCTTGTATTGCATTGGGGAGCAGTACTTC
CDR3: CTSSQDGAIQDRSFLYCIGEQYF

D: TRBD1
size: NA
J: TRBJ1-2
length: 15
V: TRBV7-6
DNA: TGTGCCAGCAGCCCAGACAGGGGGCTGAACTATGGCTACACCTTC
CDR3: CASSPDRGLNYGYTF

D: TRBD2
size: once
J: TRBJ2-2
length: 15
V: TRBV13
DNA: TGTGCCAGTGATACTAGCGGGGCGAACACCGGGGAGCTGTTTTTT
CDR3: CASDTSGANTGELFF

D: NA
size: NA
J: TRBJ2-2
length: 14
V: TRBV19
DNA: TGTGCCAGTATGCGTCGGGGGAACACCGGGGAGCTGTTTTTT
CDR3: CASMRRGNTGELFF

D: TRBD1
size: few
J: TRBJ1-4
length: 14
V: TRBV5-4
DNA: TGTGCCAGCAGCCCGGACAGGGCACTCGCAGAACTGTTTTTT
CDR3: CASSPDRALAELFF

D: NA
size: NA
J: TRBJ2-7
length: 17
V: TRBV10-1
DNA: TGCGCCAGAATAGGGGGGGGGTTAGCGGTTCTTCCCTACGAGCAGTACTTC
CDR3: CARIGGGLAVLPYEQYF

D: TRBD2
size: few
J: TRBJ2-1
length: 15
V: TRBV4-2
DNA: TGTGCCAGCAGCCAAGAACTAGCGACCTACAATGAGCAGTTCTTC
CDR3: CASSQELATYNEQFF

D: TRBD2
size: few
J: TRBJ2-1
length: 13
V: TRBV7-3
DNA: TGTGCCAGCAGCTCGGGAGGGCCGAGGGAGCAGTTCTTC
CDR3: CASSSGGPREQFF

D: NA
size: NA
J: TRBJ2-3
length: 13
V: TRBV5-6
DNA: TGTGCCAGCAGCTTAGGTACTACGGATACGCAGTATTTT
CDR3: CASSLGTTDTQYF

D: TRBD1
size: NA
J: TRBJ1-5
length: 17
V: TRBV30
DNA: TGTGCCTGGAGTAATGACAGGGGTCCATATAGCAATCAGCCCCAGCATTTT
CDR3: CAWSNDRGPYSNQPQHF

D: NA
size: NA
J: TRBJ1-1
length: 14
V: TRBV7-8
DNA: TGTGCCAGCATTAAGGGCAGGGCGGGAACTGAAGCTTTCTTT
CDR3: CASIKGRAGTEAFF

D: NA
size: NA
J: TRBJ1-4
length: 13
V: TRBV10-3
DNA: TGTGCCATCTCGTCAGGGAGGGAGGAAAAACTGTTTTTT
CDR3: CAISSGREEKLFF

D: NA
size: NA
J: TRBJ2-1
length: 15
V: TRBV2
DNA: TGTGCCAGCAGTGAAGGCCAGGCCGTACGTTATGAGCAGTTCTTC
CDR3: CASSEGQAVRYEQFF

D: NA
size: once
J: TRBJ2-7
length: 14
V: TRBV29-1
DNA: TGCAGCGCGACCAGGGGAGGGGGTACGGGGGAGCAGTACTTC
CDR3: CSATRGGGTGEQYF

D: NA
size: NA
J: TRBJ2-3
length: 13
V: TRBV14
DNA: TGTGCCAGCAGCCAAGATCCGTCCTCCACGCAGTATTTT
CDR3: CASSQDPSSTQYF

D: NA
size: NA
J: TRBJ1-2
length: 17
V: TRBV7-2
DNA: TGTGCCAGCAGCTCCCGGACCCTAATGGACAGAAGATATGGCTACACCTTC
CDR3: CASSSRTLMDRRYGYTF

D: TRBD1
size: NA
J: TRBJ1-2
length: 16
V: TRBV5-5
DNA: TGTGCCAGCAGCTTGCCAGGGGGCGAATCTAACTATGGCTACACCTTC
CDR3: CASSLPGGESNYGYTF

D: NA
size: NA
J: TRBJ2-2
length: 17
V: TRBV21-1
DNA: TGTGCCATTGGACTAGCGGGGGGACCCTACTACACCGGGGAGCTGTTTTTT
CDR3: CAIGLAGGPYYTGELFF

D: TRBD2
size: NA
J: TRBJ2-1
length: 14
V: TRBV6-5
DNA: TGTGCCAGCTTTCGGAGCGGGAGGTCGGGGGAGCAGTTCTTC
CDR3: CASFRSGRSGEQFF

D: NA
size: NA
J: TRBJ2-6
length: 17
V: TRBV19
DNA: TGTGCCAGTCGTACCCCATCGGCCCAGACAGGGGCCAACGTCCTGACTTTC
CDR3: CASRTPSAQTGANVLTF

D: TRBD2
size: NA
J: TRBJ2-1
length: 13
V: TRBV7-2
DNA: TGTGCCAGCAGCTTAGTAGCGGGAGAGGAGCAGTTCTTC
CDR3: CASSLVAGEEQFF

D: TRBD1
size: NA
J: TRBJ2-7
length: 16
V: TRBV4-1
DNA: TGCGCCAGCAGCCAAGATACGAACAGGGGAAATTACGAGCAGTACTTC
CDR3: CASSQDTNRGNYEQYF

D: TRBD1
size: NA
J: TRBJ2-7
length: 17
V: TRBV27
DNA: TGTGCCAGCAGTAGCCCTAAAAGAAGGACAGGATACTACGAGCAGTACTTC
CDR3: CASSSPKRRTGYYEQYF

D: NA
size: NA
J: TRBJ2-7
length: 11
V: TRBV20-1
DNA: TGCAGTGCTGGCCCCGGGGGCGAGCAGTACTTC
CDR3: CSAGPGGEQYF

D: NA
size: NA
J: TRBJ1-5
length: 13
V: TRBV2
DNA: TGTGCCAGCTGTGTGTATAGCAATCAGCCCCAGCATTTT
CDR3: CASCVYSNQPQHF

D: TRBD1
size: NA
J: TRBJ2-1
length: 16
V: TRBV6-1
DNA: TGTGCCAGCAGTGAACTAGGGGACAGGTACTACAATGAGCAGTTCTTC
CDR3: CASSELGDRYYNEQFF

D: NA
size: NA
J: TRBJ1-2
length: 15
V: TRBV4-2
DNA: TGTGCCAGCAGCCAAGATCTAGGGGTTTCCTATGGCTACACCTTC
CDR3: CASSQDLGVSYGYTF

D: TRBD1
size: NA
J: TRBJ2-1
length: 15
V: TRBV30
DNA: TGTGCCTGGACCGCGGGACAGGGCTCATACAATGAGCAGTTCTTC
CDR3: CAWTAGQGSYNEQFF

D: TRBD2
size: once
J: TRBJ2-2
length: 14
V: TRBV4-1
DNA: TGCGCCAGCAGCCAGAGGGAGGGGACCGGGGAGCTGTTTTTT
CDR3: CASSQREGTGELFF

D: TRBD2
size: NA
J: TRBJ2-7
length: 14
V: TRBV19
DNA: TGTGCCAGTAGTCCCGGACTAGCGGGATACGAGCAGTACTTC
CDR3: CASSPGLAGYEQYF

D: TRBD2
size: NA
J: TRBJ2-1
length: 15
V: TRBV7-3
DNA: TGTGCCAGCAGCTCTAGCGGGAGCCCCTACAATGAGCAGTTCTTC
CDR3: CASSSSGSPYNEQFF

D: NA
size: once
J: TRBJ1-5
length: 16
V: TRBV12-5
DNA: TGTGCTAGTGGTTTGGTCCTCGGACAGCTAAATCAGCCCCAGCATTTT
CDR3: CASGLVLGQLNQPQHF

D: TRBD1
size: NA
J: TRBJ2-1
length: 16
V: TRBV15
DNA: TGTGCCACCAGCAGGGACCGGGACAGCTCCTACAATGAGCAGTTCTTC
CDR3: CATSRDRDSSYNEQFF

D: TRBD2
size: NA
J: TRBJ2-1
length: 13
V: TRBV5-1
DNA: TGCGCCAGCAAGCGGGAGAGGTACAATGAGCAGTTCTTC
CDR3: CASKRERYNEQFF

D: NA
size: few
J: TRBJ2-5
length: 15
V: TRBV6-5
DNA: TGTGCCAGCTCCCTCGGGAGTATGCCCCAAGAGACCCAGTACTTC
CDR3: CASSLGSMPQETQYF

D: TRBD2
size: NA
J: TRBJ2-1
length: 15
V: TRBV10-3
DNA: TGTGCCATCAGTGAGTCCGGGGGGGGCTACAATGAGCAGTTCTTC
CDR3: CAISESGGGYNEQFF

D: TRBD2
size: NA
J: TRBJ2-7
length: 17
V: TRBV4-1
DNA: TGCGCCAGCAGCCAGAGACTAGCGGGAGAGAAGACCTACGAGCAGTACTTC
CDR3: CASSQRLAGEKTYEQYF

D: NA
size: NA
J: TRBJ1-1
length: 15
V: TRBV4-3
DNA: TGCGCCAGCAGCCCGGGGAGCAGGGGAAACACTGAAGCTTTCTTT
CDR3: CASSPGSRGNTEAFF

D: TRBD1
size: NA
J: TRBJ1-2
length: 15
V: TRBV7-2
DNA: TGTGCCAGCAGCTTAGTCCCGGGACAGAACTATGGCTACACCTTC
CDR3: CASSLVPGQNYGYTF

D: NA
size: NA
J: TRBJ2-3
length: 12
V: TRBV5-5
DNA: TGTGCCAGCGCGGAGGGCCCAGATACGCAGTATTTT
CDR3: CASAEGPDTQYF

D: NA
size: NA
J: TRBJ1-4
length: 12
V: TRBV6-1
DNA: TGTGCCAGCAGTGAACCGGTTGAAAAACTGTTTTTT
CDR3: CASSEPVEKLFF

D: NA
size: NA
J: TRBJ1-2
length: 16
V: TRBV11-2
DNA: TGTGCCAGCAGCCCAGCCCGCGGGGGCGACTACTATGGCTACACCTTC
CDR3: CASSPARGGDYYGYTF

D: NA
size: NA
J: TRBJ1-1
length: 14
V: TRBV5-1
DNA: TGCGCCAGCAGCCCGGGACATTTGAACACTGAAGCTTTCTTT
CDR3: CASSPGHLNTEAFF

D: NA
size: NA
J: TRBJ2-4
length: 16
V: TRBV5-6
DNA: TGTGCCAGCAGCTTAAGACTGGCGGTGGCCAAAAACATTCAGTACTTC
CDR3: CASSLRLAVAKNIQYF

D: TRBD1
size: NA
J: TRBJ1-5
length: 15
V: TRBV5-6
DNA: TGTGCCAGCAGCTCGGGACAGGGGGCAGCTCAGCCCCAGCATTTT
CDR3: CASSSGQGAAQPQHF

D: NA
size: NA
J: TRBJ1-1
length: 15
V: TRBV28
DNA: TGTGCCAGCAGTTCCCCACAGGGAGAGGGTACTGAAGCTTTCTTT
CDR3: CASSSPQGEGTEAFF

D: NA
size: few
J: TRBJ2-7
length: 13
V: TRBV2
DNA: TGTGCCAGCACCGATACAGGGCCCTACGAGCAGTACTTC
CDR3: CASTDTGPYEQYF

D: NA
size: NA
J: TRBJ1-2
length: 14
V: TRBV9
DNA: TGTGCCAGCACCGTCGCAGGGGCTAACTATGGCTACACCTTC
CDR3: CASTVAGANYGYTF

D: NA
size: NA
J: TRBJ1-1
length: 13
V: TRBV27
DNA: TGTGCCAGCGGTCCGGGGGGGAACACTGAAGCTTTCTTT
CDR3: CASGPGGNTEAFF

D: TRBD2
size: NA
J: TRBJ2-5
length: 16
V: TRBV11-1
DNA: TGTGCCAGCAGCCTTGCCGGCGTTAGCGGGGGAGAGACCCAGTACTTC
CDR3: CASSLAGVSGGETQYF

D: TRBD2
size: NA
J: TRBJ2-2
length: 18
V: TRBV7-8
DNA: TGTGCCAGCAGCTTAGCAACGACTAGCGGGGCCGGGGCCGGGGAGCTGTTTTTT
CDR3: CASSLATTSGAGAGELFF

D: NA
size: few
J: TRBJ2-2
length: 15
V: TRBV9
DNA: TGTGCCAGCAGCGTTCCCGGAGAGGAATCCGGGGAGCTGTTTTTT
CDR3: CASSVPGEESGELFF

D: TRBD1
size: once
J: TRBJ1-2
length: 14
V: TRBV11-1
DNA: TGTGCCAGCAGCGCCGGGACAGGGGGCTATGGCTACACCTTC
CDR3: CASSAGTGGYGYTF

D: TRBD2
size: NA
J: TRBJ2-1
length: 14
V: TRBV11-2
DNA: TGTGCCAGCAGTCTAGCGGACTCCTACAATGAGCAGTTCTTC
CDR3: CASSLADSYNEQFF